The clone carrying this T cell receptor beta chain was observed a handful of times. Antigen: not known. The data derive from a study of cytomegalovirus exposure and HLA in healthy donors. PCR used 60 Vbeta primers and 13 Jbeta primers. Using immunoSEQ multiplex PCR, the repertoire was profiled, and TCRdb retains in-frame clones only, with some absent. The sample has some 150,000 clones, about four fifths seen once. Regarding the study as a whole: According to an earlier analysis, most TCR beta V segments yielded productive rearrangements about 90% or about 30% of the time.

The CDR3 extends over 14 amino acids. J lost 7 bases, V lost 6 bases, and 5 bases had no gene match. Germline assignment: CDR1 MNHNS and CDR2 SASEGT. The genes are TRBV6-1 and TRBJ1-6, with TRBD1 matching over 8 bases. The specimen sequenced was PBMCs. The TCR was taken from a woman between 40 and 50 years old in good health and CMV-seronegative. Written as DNA, the CDR3 is TGTGCCAGCAGCAGGGGACAGGAGAATTCACCCCTCCACTTT. It encodes CASSRGQENSPLHF.